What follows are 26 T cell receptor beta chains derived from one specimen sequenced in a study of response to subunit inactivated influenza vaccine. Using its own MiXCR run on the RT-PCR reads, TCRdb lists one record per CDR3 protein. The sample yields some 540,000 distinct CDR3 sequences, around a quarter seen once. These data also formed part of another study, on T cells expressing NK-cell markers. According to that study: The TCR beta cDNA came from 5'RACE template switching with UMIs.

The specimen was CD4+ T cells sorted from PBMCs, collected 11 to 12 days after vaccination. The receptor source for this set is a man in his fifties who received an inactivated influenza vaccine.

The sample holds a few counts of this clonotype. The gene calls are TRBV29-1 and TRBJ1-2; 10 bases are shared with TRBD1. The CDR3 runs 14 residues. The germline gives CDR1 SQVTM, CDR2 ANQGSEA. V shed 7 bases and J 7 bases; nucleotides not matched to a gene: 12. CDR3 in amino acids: CSAQSPGQGFGYTF. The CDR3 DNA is TGCAGCGCCCAGAGTCCGGGACAGGGGTTTGGCTACACCTTC.

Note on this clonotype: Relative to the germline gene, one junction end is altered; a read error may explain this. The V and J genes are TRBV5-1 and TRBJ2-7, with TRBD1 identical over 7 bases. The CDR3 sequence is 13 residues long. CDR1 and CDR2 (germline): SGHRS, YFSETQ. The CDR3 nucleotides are TGCGCCAGCAGCTCGACAGGGATCCACGAGCAGTGCTTC. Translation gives CASSSTGIHEQCF.

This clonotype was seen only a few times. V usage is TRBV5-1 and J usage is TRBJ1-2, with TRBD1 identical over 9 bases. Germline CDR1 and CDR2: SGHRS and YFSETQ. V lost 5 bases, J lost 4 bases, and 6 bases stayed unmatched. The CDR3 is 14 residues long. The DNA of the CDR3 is TGCGCCAGCAGTACCGGGACAGGGAGCTATGGCTACACCTTC. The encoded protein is CASSTGTGSYGYTF.

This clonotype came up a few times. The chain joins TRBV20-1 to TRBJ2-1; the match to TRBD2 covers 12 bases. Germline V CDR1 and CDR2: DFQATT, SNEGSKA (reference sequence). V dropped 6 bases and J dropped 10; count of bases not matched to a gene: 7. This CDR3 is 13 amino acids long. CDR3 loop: CSAGLAGLREQFF. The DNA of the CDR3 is TGCAGTGCAGGACTAGCGGGGCTTCGAGAGCAGTTCTTC.

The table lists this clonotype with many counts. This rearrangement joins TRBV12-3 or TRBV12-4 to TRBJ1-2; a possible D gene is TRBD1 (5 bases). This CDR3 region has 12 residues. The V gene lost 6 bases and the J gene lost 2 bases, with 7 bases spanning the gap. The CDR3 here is CASRGANYGYTF. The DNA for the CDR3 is TGTGCCAGCAGAGGGGCCAACTATGGCTACACCTTC.

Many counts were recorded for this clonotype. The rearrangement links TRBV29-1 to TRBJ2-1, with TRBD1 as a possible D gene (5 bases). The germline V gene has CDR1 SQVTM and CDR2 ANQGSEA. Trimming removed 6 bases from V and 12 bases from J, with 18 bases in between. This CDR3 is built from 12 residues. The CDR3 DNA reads TGCAGCGTCGAACTCGACAGTGTGAGGCAGTTCTTC. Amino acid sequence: CSVELDSVRQFF.

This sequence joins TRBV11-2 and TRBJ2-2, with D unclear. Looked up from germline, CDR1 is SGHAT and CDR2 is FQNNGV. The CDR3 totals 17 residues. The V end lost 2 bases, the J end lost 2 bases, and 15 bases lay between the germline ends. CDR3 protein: CASSLRGSRENTGELFF. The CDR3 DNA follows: TGTGCCAGCAGCTTACGTGGCAGCCGAGAAAACACCGGGGAGCTGTTTTTT.

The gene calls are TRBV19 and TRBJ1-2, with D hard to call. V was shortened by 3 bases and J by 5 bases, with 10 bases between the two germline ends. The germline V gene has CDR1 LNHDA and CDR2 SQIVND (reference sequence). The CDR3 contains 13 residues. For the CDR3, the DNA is TGTGCCAGTAGTATGTGGCAGGAGTATGGCTACACCTTC. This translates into CASSMWQEYGYTF.

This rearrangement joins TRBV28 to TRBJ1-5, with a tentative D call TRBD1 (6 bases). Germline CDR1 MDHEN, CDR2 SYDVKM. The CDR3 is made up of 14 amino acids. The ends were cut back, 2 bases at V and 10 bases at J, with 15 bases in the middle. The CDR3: CASSLGQGLYPQHF. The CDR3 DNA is TGTGCCAGCAGTTTAGGGCAGGGGCTATATCCCCAGCATTTT.

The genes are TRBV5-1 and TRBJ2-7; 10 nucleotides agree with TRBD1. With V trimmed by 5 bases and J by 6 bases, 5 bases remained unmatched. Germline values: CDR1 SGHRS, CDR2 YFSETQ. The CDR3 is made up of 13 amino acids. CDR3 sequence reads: CASRRQGASEQYF. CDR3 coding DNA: TGCGCCAGCAGGCGACAGGGGGCATCCGAGCAGTACTTC.

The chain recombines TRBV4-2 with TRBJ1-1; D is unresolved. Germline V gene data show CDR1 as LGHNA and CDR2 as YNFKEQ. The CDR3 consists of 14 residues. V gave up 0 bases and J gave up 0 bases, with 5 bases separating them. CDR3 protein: CASSQDGLNTEAFF. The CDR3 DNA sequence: TGTGCCAGCAGCCAAGATGGCCTGAACACTGAAGCTTTCTTT.

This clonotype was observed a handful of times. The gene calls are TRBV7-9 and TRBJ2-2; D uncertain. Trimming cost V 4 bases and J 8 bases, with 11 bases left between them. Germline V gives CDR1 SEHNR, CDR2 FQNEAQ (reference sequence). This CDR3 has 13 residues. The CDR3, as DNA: TGTGCCAGCAGCTACGAGTCTAGAGGGGAGCTGTTTTTT. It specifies CASSYESRGELFF.

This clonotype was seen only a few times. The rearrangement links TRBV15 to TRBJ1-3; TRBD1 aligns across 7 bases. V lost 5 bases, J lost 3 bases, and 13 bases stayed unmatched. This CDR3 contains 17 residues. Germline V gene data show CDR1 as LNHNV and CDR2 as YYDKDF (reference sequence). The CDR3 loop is CATSERPGQVYGNTIYF. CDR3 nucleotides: TGTGCCACCAGCGAGCGACCAGGACAGGTGTATGGAAACACCATATATTTT. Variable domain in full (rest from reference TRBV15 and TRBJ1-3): DAMVIQNPRYQVTQFGKPVTLSCSQTLNHNVMYWYQQKSSQAPKLLFHYYDKDFNNEADTPDNFQSRRPNTSFCFLDIRSPGLGDTAMYLCATSERPGQVYGNTIYFGEGSWLTVV.

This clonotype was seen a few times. The CDR3 bases are TGTGCCAGCAGCTTAGCGACAGGGTTCATAACAGATACGCAGTATTTT. Amino acids: CASSLATGFITDTQYF. V is TRBV7-2 and J is TRBJ2-3; 7 bases fit TRBD1. V lost 0 bases and J lost 3; bases outside the gene matches: 6. This CDR3 comprises 16 residues. CDR1 is SGHTA, CDR2 FQGNSA, per germline.

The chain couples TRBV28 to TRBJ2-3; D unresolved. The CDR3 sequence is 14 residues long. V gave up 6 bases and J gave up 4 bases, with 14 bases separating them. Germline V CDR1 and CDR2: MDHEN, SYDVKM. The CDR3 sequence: CASSPGRAADTQYF. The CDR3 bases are TGTGCCAGCAGCCCTGGACGGGCGGCAGATACGCAGTATTTT.

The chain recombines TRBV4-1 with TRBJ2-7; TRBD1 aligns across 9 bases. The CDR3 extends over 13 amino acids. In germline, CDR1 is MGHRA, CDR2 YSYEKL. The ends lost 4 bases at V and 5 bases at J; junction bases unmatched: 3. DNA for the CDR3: TGCGCCAGCAGCCGACAGGGGGACCACGAGCAGTACTTC. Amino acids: CASSRQGDHEQYF.

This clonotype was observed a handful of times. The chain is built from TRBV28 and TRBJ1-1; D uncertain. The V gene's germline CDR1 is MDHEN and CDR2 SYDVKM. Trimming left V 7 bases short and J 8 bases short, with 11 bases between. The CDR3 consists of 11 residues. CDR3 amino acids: CASIRPGEAFF. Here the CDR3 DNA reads TGTGCCAGCATTCGTCCAGGAGAAGCTTTCTTT. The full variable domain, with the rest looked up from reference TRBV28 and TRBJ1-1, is DVKVTQSSRYLVKRTGEKVFLECVQDMDHENMFWYRQDPGLGLRLIYFSYDVKMKEKGDIPEGYSVSREKKERFSLILESASTNQTSMYLCASIRPGEAFFGQGTRLTVV.

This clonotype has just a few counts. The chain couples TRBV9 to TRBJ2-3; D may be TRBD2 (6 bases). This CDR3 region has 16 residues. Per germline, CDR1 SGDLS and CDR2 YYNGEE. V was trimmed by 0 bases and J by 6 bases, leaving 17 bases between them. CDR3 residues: CASSVEERRERDTQYF. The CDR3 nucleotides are TGTGCCAGCAGCGTAGAGGAGCGGCGGGAACGTGATACGCAGTATTTT.

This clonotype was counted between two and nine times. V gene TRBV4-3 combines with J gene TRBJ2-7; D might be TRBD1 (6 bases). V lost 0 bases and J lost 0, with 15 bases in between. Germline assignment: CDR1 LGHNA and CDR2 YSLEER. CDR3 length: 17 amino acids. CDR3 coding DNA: TGCGCCAGCAGCCAAGATTTTAGGACAGTGAACTCCTACGAGCAGTACTTC. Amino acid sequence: CASSQDFRTVNSYEQYF.

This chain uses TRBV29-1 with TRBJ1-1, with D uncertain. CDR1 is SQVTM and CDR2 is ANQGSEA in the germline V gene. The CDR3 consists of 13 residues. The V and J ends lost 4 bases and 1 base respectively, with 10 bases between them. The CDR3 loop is CSVVLRSNTEAFF. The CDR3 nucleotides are TGCAGCGTTGTACTTAGATCGAACACTGAAGCTTTCTTT.

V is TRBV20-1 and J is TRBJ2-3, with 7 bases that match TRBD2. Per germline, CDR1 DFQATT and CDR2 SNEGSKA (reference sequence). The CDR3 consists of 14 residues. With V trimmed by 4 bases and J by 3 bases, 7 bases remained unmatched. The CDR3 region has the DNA TGCAGTGCTACCGGCGGGAGAAGTACAGATACGCAGTATTTT. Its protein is CSATGGRSTDTQYF.

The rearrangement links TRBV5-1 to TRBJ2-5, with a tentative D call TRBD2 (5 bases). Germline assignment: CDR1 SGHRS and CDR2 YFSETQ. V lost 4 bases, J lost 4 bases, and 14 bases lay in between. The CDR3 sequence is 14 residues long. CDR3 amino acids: CASSEPEVRETQYF. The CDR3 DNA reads TGCGCCAGCAGCGAACCGGAGGTTCGAGAGACCCAGTACTTC.

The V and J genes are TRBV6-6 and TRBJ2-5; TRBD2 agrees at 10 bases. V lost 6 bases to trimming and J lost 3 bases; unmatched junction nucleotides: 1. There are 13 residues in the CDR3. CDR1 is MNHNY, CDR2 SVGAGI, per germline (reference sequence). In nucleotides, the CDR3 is TGTGCCAGCAGAACTAGCGGGAAAGAGACCCAGTACTTC. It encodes CASRTSGKETQYF.

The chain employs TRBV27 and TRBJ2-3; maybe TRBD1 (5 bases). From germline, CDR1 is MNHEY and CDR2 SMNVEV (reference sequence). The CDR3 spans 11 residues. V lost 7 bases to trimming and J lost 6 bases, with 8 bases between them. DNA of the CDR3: TGTGCCAGCACAGGGTGGGATACGCAGTATTTT. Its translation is CASTGWDTQYF.

The CDR3 sequence is CAISPLGVAGGGEQFF. The DNA for the CDR3 is TGTGCCATCAGTCCCTTGGGGGTAGCGGGAGGAGGGGAGCAGTTCTTC. The chain recombines TRBV10-3 with TRBJ2-1; 10 positions agree with TRBD2. This CDR3 is built from 16 residues. V shed 5 bases and J 10 bases; nucleotides not matched to a gene: 14. Germline V gene sequence: CDR1 ENHRY, CDR2 SYGVKD.

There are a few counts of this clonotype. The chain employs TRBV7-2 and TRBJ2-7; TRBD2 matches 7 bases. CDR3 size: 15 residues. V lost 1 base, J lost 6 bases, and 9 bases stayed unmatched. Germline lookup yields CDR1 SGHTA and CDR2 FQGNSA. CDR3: CASSLDRGSWVEQYF. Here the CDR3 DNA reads TGTGCCAGCAGCTTAGACCGCGGGAGTTGGGTCGAGCAGTACTTC.